This T cell receptor (beta chain) stems from a study of blood T cell repertoires in COVID-19. How the authors handled the data: Amplification with reference gene primers provided the estimates of nucleated cell counts. TCRdb's copy holds only in-frame clones and misses some; the assay was immunoSEQ multiplex PCR. The V and J calls and clone size come from that table; D and trimming were worked out from the DNA. Of fewer than 200,000 clones detected, approximately 91% appear once; the ten largest clones hold approximately 4.6%. V was trimmed by 0 bases and J by 3 bases, leaving 20 bases between them. CDR1 is LNHNV, CDR2 YYDKDF, per germline (reference sequence). CDR3 length equals 18 residues.

This rearrangement joins TRBV15 to TRBJ1-2; D might be TRBD1 (6 bases). This TCR was recovered from a man younger than 35 with COVID-19, enrolled during active disease. Sequencing was performed on peripheral blood. CDR3 amino acids: CATSRDGLSGGAYYGYTF. CDR3 nucleotides: TGTGCCACCAGCAGAGATGGTTTGAGTGGGGGGGCCTACTATGGCTACACCTTC.